The 12 T cell receptor beta chains presented below share a single source sample, sequenced in a study of blood T cell repertoires in COVID-19. Sequencing used immunoSEQ multiplex PCR; TCRdb keeps in-frame clones, though not all of them. The table shows some 300,000 clones, with roughly 88% occurring only once. The sequencing sample was made of PBMCs or T cells enriched from blood (not recorded which). Receptors originate from a woman younger than 45 who had recovered from COVID-19.

The chain carries TRBV7-2 and TRBJ2-1, with TRBD2 identical over 7 bases. Germline V gene sequence: CDR1 SGHTA, CDR2 FQGNSA. The CDR3 length is 16 residues. V shed 5 bases and J 4 bases; nucleotides not matched to a gene: 11. The DNA of the CDR3 is TGTGCCAGCAGCAATAGGGCGGGGGTCACATACAATGAGCAGTTCTTC. Its translation is CASSNRAGVTYNEQFF. Full variable domain (rest looked up from reference TRBV7-2 and TRBJ2-1): GAGVSQSPSNKVTEKGKDVELRCDPISGHTALYWYRQSLGQGLEFLIYFQGNSAPDKSGLPSDRFSAERTGGSVSTLTIQRTQQEDSAVYLCASSNRAGVTYNEQFFGPGTRLTVL.

This clone was seen just once. The chain combines TRBV19 with TRBJ2-7; TRBD1 is a possible D gene (6 bases). The CDR3 extends over 13 amino acids. Per the germline V gene, CDR1 is LNHDA and CDR2 is SQIVND (reference sequence). Trimming took off 3 bases at V and 4 bases at J, with 10 bases between the two ends. As DNA, the CDR3 is TGTGCCAGTAGTATTGCCAGGGGATACGAGCAGTACTTC. Its protein product is CASSIARGYEQYF.

The chain recombines TRBV25-1 with TRBJ1-6; 9 nucleotides line up with TRBD1. This CDR3 has 15 residues. In germline, CDR1 is MGHDK, CDR2 SYGVNS. After removal of 8 bases from V and 7 bases from J, the junction contained 9 bases not matched to a gene. For the CDR3, the DNA is TGTGCCAGCTCTCAAACAGGGGGCCCGAATTCACCCCTCCACTTT. Translated: CASSQTGGPNSPLHF. Using reference TRBV25-1 and TRBJ1-6 for the parts outside the CDR3, the full variable domain is EADIYQTPRYLVIGTGKKITLECSQTMGHDKMYWYQQDPGMELHLIHYSYGVNSTEKGDLSSESTVSRIRTEHFPLTLESARPSHTSQYLCASSQTGGPNSPLHFGNGTRLTVT.

This chain connects TRBV7-3 to TRBJ2-1, with 12 positions matching TRBD2. Looked up from germline, CDR1 is SGHTA and CDR2 is FQGTGA. This CDR3 is 13 amino acids long. Germline trimming cut 5 bases from V and 9 bases from J; bases unmatched to any gene: 2. CDR3 sequence reads: CASSVGLAGEQFF. CDR3 DNA sequence: TGTGCCAGCAGCGTGGGACTAGCGGGTGAGCAGTTCTTC. The full variable domain, with the rest looked up from reference TRBV7-3 and TRBJ2-1, is GAGVSQTPSNKVTEKGKYVELRCDPISGHTALYWYRQSLGQGPEFLIYFQGTGAADDSGLPNDRFFAVRPEGSVSTLKIQRTERGDSAVYLCASSVGLAGEQFFGPGTRLTVL.

The chain recombines TRBV7-3 with TRBJ2-1; D possibly corresponds to TRBD2 (5 bases). V was clipped by 3 bases and J by 1 base, with 10 bases between them. Germline values: CDR1 SGHTA, CDR2 FQGTGA. There are 15 residues in the CDR3. CDR3 DNA: TGTGCCAGCAGCTTGAGCGGCAATTCCTACAATGAGCAGTTCTTC. This encodes CASSLSGNSYNEQFF.

Only a few counts were recorded for this clone. Written as DNA, the CDR3 is TGCAGCGTTGAAAAAGGACAGGGGCTCGTCTATGGCTACACCTTC. This encodes CSVEKGQGLVYGYTF. The V call is TRBV29-1, the J call TRBJ1-2, with 9 bases that match TRBD1. The V gene end was trimmed by 2 bases and the J gene end by 4 bases; junction bases not matched to a gene: 8. The germline V gene has CDR1 SQVTM and CDR2 ANQGSEA. This CDR3 is built from 15 residues.

The genes are TRBV5-5 and TRBJ2-1; 10 nucleotides match TRBD2. CDR1 is SGHKS, CDR2 YYEKEE, per germline (reference sequence). CDR3 size: 15 residues. After removal of 4 bases from V and 5 bases from J, the junction contained 6 bases not matched to a gene. This chain's CDR3 is CASSGFSGGHNEQFF. In DNA, the CDR3 is TGTGCCAGCAGCGGGTTTAGCGGGGGGCACAATGAGCAGTTCTTC.

The rearrangement joins TRBV3-1 (or the pseudogene TRBV3-2) to TRBJ2-1, with TRBD2 matching 10 bases. The CDR3 runs to 19 residues. V lost 0 bases, J lost 8 bases, and 16 bases stayed unmatched. The germline gives CDR1 LGHDT, CDR2 YNNKEL (reference sequence). CDR3 sequence: CASSQDPTRAGGPVDEQFF. In DNA form, the CDR3 reads TGTGCCAGCAGCCAAGATCCCACCAGAGCGGGGGGGCCAGTCGATGAGCAGTTCTTC.

The CDR3 sequence: CASRTWGGTEAFF. The DNA of the CDR3 is TGTGCCAGCAGGACTTGGGGGGGTACTGAAGCTTTCTTT. This rearrangement joins TRBV7-9 to TRBJ1-1, with a possible D match to TRBD1 (5 bases). CDR1 and CDR2 (germline): SEHNR, FQNEAQ (reference sequence). The length of the CDR3 is 13 residues. The ends were cut back, 6 bases at V and 5 bases at J, with 13 bases in the middle.

This clone came up a few times. V gene TRBV10-3 combines with J gene TRBJ1-5; D not certain. Trimming removed 5 bases at V and 7 bases at J, with 15 bases between. Germline CDR1 and CDR2: ENHRY and SYGVKD. The CDR3 extends over 14 amino acids. Written as DNA, the CDR3 is TGTGCCATCAGTCCGAGTGGAGGGAACCAGCCCCAGCATTTT. Translating gives CAISPSGGNQPQHF.

V gene TRBV5-6 combines with J gene TRBJ2-1; 11 nucleotides match TRBD2. V lost 4 bases and J lost 7; bases outside the gene matches: 19. This CDR3 contains 19 residues. Germline CDR1 and CDR2: SGHDT and YYEEEE. The CDR3: CASSVELSGRAPFANEQFF. CDR3 nucleotides: TGTGCCAGCAGCGTCGAACTTAGCGGGAGGGCCCCTTTCGCAAATGAGCAGTTCTTC.

The chain combines TRBV2 with TRBJ1-6; D gene ambiguous. Trimming shortened V by 5 bases and J by 0 bases, and 11 bases separated the two germline ends. Germline V gene sequence: CDR1 SNHLY, CDR2 FYNNEI. This CDR3 is 16 amino acids long. CDR3 sequence (DNA): TGTGCCAGCAGTAGTAGAGATAGCTCCTATAATTCACCCCTCCACTTT. Protein product: CASSSRDSSYNSPLHF. Drawing the rest from reference TRBV2 and TRBJ1-6, the complete variable domain is EPEVTQTPSHQVTQMGQEVILRCVPISNHLYFYWYRQILGQKVEFLVSFYNNEISEKSEIFDDQFSVERPDGSNFTLKIRSTKLEDSAMYFCASSSRDSSYNSPLHFGNGTRLTVT.